The present entry profiles one T cell receptor (beta chain) with its context. As yet, its antigen is unknown. This sample was taken from a study of T cell responses to AZD1222 COVID-19 vaccine. Study outcomes and limitations: The study found vaccine-associated CD4 TCRs spanning spike, dominant at 160-218 and 743-854. In the spike-specific TCR repertoire, nearly half reportedly target unmutated variant regions. Recipients of AZD1222 seropositive at baseline numbered only 5 or 6.

Germline values: CDR1 LGHDT, CDR2 YNNKEL (reference sequence). There are 13 residues in the CDR3. Trimming shortened V by 11 bases and J by 3 bases, and 13 bases separated the two germline ends. The repertoire was sequenced with immunoSEQ multiplex PCR; TCRdb's copy has only in-frame clones and lacks some. The sample carries about 92,000 clones, about 88% recorded once. The receptor comes from an adult in good health. The chain has TRBV3-1 (or the pseudogene TRBV3-2) and TRBJ2-2, with D possibly called TRBD1 or TRBD2 (5 bases each). The specimen was peripheral blood, collected on day 0 of AZD1222 vaccination. CDR3 protein: CAAGLAHTGELFF. CDR3 DNA: TGTGCCGCAGGGCTAGCCCACACCGGGGAGCTGTTTTTT.